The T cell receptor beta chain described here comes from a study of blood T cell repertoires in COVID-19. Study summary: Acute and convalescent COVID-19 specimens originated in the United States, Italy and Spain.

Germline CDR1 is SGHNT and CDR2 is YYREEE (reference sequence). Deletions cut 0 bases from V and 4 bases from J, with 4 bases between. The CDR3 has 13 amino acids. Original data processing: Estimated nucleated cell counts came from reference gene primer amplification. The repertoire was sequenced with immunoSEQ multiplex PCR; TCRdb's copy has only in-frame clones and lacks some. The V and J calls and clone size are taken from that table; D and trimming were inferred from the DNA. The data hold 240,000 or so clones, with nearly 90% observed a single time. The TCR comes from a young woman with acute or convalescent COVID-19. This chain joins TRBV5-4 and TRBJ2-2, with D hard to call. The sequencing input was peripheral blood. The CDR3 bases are TGTGCCAGCAGCTTGGTAGTCACCGGGGAGCTGTTTTTT. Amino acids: CASSLVVTGELFF. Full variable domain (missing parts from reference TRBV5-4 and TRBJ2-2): ETGVTQSPTHLIKTRGQQVTLRCSSQSGHNTVSWYQQALGQGPQFIFQYYREEENGRGNFPPRFSGLQFPNYSSELNVNALELDDSALYLCASSLVVTGELFFGEGSRLTVL.